Each of the 20 T cell receptor beta chains below was sequenced from the same sample in a study of T-cell memory formation after mild COVID-19. TCRdb reprocessed the 5' RACE reads with MiXCR, giving one entry per CDR3 protein. This table holds approximately 430,000 distinct CDR3 sequences, roughly a quarter found once. Sequencing was done on a sample of PBMCs or a T cell subset sorted from them (not recorded which). Receptors originate from an adult woman who had mild COVID-19 (a few samples of this study predate the infection). Cell type and time point are not known.

V and J are TRBV7-9 and TRBJ2-1, with TRBD2 as a possible D gene (6 bases). Trimming removed 5 bases at V and 6 bases at J, with 14 bases between. CDR3 length: 14 residues. Per the germline V gene, CDR1 is SEHNR and CDR2 is FQNEAQ (reference sequence). The CDR3 bases are TGTGCCAGCAGCATGCTAGCGTTGGGCAATGAGCAGTTCTTC. Translating gives CASSMLALGNEQFF.

V gene TRBV5-1 combines with J gene TRBJ1-1, with 7 bases aligning to TRBD1. J lost 2 bases, V lost 0 bases, and 7 bases had no gene match. The CDR3 length is 16 residues. Germline V gene lookup returns CDR1 SGHRS and CDR2 YFSETQ. CDR3 sequence: CASSLGQGFSNTEAFF. CDR3 nucleotides: TGCGCCAGCAGCTTGGGACAGGGTTTTTCAAACACTGAAGCTTTCTTT.

The rearrangement links TRBV11-2 to TRBJ2-7; 7 bases are a match to TRBD1. After removal of 5 bases from V and 7 bases from J, the junction contained 8 bases not matched to a gene. Germline V lookup: CDR1 SGHAT, CDR2 FQNNGV. There are 13 residues in the CDR3. CDR3 residues: CASSPVQGEEQYF. In DNA, the CDR3 is TGTGCCAGCAGCCCCGTGCAGGGGGAGGAGCAGTACTTC.

This clonotype has a handful of counts. The J gene is TRBJ2-7, the V gene TRBV6-5, with 9 bases lining up with TRBD2. This CDR3 is 16 amino acids long. Trimming at V came to 0 bases and at J to 2 bases, leaving 5 bases not matched to a gene. Germline assignment: CDR1 MNHEY and CDR2 SVGAGI. CDR3 sequence: CASSYSQAGGPYEQYF. The CDR3 DNA follows: TGTGCCAGCAGTTACTCACAAGCGGGAGGCCCCTACGAGCAGTACTTC.

This clonotype was seen a handful of times. CDR3 nucleotides: TGTGCCAGCAGCTTAACCGCGACCCCGGGACAGTGGGACAATGAGCAGTTCTTC. It yields the protein CASSLTATPGQWDNEQFF. This chain links TRBV7-3 with TRBJ2-1, with 7 bases that match TRBD1. The CDR3 consists of 18 residues. The trim removed 0 bases at V and 5 bases at J, leaving 13 bases unmatched. The V gene's germline CDR1 is SGHTA and CDR2 FQGTGA.

This clonotype occurred a few times. V gene TRBV7-9 combines with J gene TRBJ1-3; TRBD1 agrees at 8 bases. CDR1 and CDR2 (germline): SEHNR, FQNEAQ (reference sequence). The CDR3 is 15 amino acids. V trimming: 0 bases; J trimming: 3 bases; junction bases outside the gene matches: 1. The CDR3, as DNA: TGTGCCAGCAGCTTAGCCGACAGGGGTGGAAACACCATATATTTT. Its protein product is CASSLADRGGNTIYF.

The chain recombines TRBV7-9 with TRBJ2-3; D is undetermined. CDR1 is SEHNR, CDR2 FQNEAQ, per germline (reference sequence). The CDR3 consists of 15 residues. V lost 3 bases and J lost 0, with 10 bases in between. The chain's CDR3 is CASSFSVTSTDTQYF. The CDR3 region has the DNA TGTGCCAGCAGCTTCAGTGTCACTAGCACAGATACGCAGTATTTT.

In this sample, this clonotype turned up a few times. The chain employs TRBV5-5 and TRBJ2-3, with TRBD2 matching over 8 bases. The CDR3 loop spans 14 amino acids. The junction had 4 bases not matched to a gene; V was cut back by 1 base and J by 6 bases. The germline gives CDR1 SGHKS, CDR2 YYEKEE (reference sequence). CDR3 DNA sequence: TGTGCCAGCAGCTTGAGTAGCGGGGTGGATACGCAGTATTTT. It translates to CASSLSSGVDTQYF.

This clonotype appeared a few times. The chain has TRBV4-3 and TRBJ2-3, with TRBD2 as a possible D gene (5 bases). Trimming cost V 0 bases and J 2 bases, with 12 bases left between them. Looked up from germline, CDR1 is LGHNA and CDR2 is YSLEER. The CDR3 spans 16 residues. This chain's CDR3 is CASSQDRGRYTDTQYF. The CDR3 coding sequence is TGCGCCAGCAGCCAAGACCGAGGGCGCTACACAGATACGCAGTATTTT.

This clonotype was counted only a few times. The DNA of the CDR3 is TGTGCCAGCAGTGAAAATCACTTGGGCCAGTCTGAAGCTTTCTTT. It yields the protein CASSENHLGQSEAFF. The V gene is TRBV25-1, the J gene TRBJ1-1; D is unclear. V was pared by 2 bases and J by 6 bases, with 16 bases between. This CDR3 is 15 amino acids long. CDR1 and CDR2 (germline): MGHDK, SYGVNS.

The chain uses TRBV5-4 and TRBJ2-3, with 7 bases fitting TRBD1. Germline loops: CDR1 SGHNT, CDR2 YYREEE (reference sequence). The CDR3 runs to 16 residues. J was trimmed by 4 bases and V by 4 bases; bases with no gene match: 12. CDR3 in DNA: TGTGCCAGCAGCGTTGTATCCGACAGGGTTTCAGATACGCAGTATTTT. Translation: CASSVVSDRVSDTQYF.

There are a few counts of this clonotype. The chain couples TRBV9 to TRBJ2-1; TRBD2 matches at 7 bases. V gave up 7 bases and J gave up 9 bases; unmatched junction bases: 7. Germline V gene lookup returns CDR1 SGDLS and CDR2 YYNGEE. This CDR3 contains 12 residues. CDR3 protein: CASAVERGEQFF. The CDR3 coding sequence is TGTGCCAGCGCAGTCGAGCGGGGTGAGCAGTTCTTC.

This clonotype occurred a few times. The CDR3 sequence is CSARGLVGYEQYF. CDR3 coding DNA: TGCAGTGCTAGAGGCCTAGTTGGCTACGAGCAGTACTTC. This chain links TRBV20-1 with TRBJ2-7; D not resolved. The CDR3 is 13 residues long. CDR1 DFQATT and CDR2 SNEGSKA come from the germline V gene (reference sequence). Deletions cut 1 base from V and 3 bases from J, with 10 bases between.

This clonotype was picked up a small number of times. This sequence joins TRBV20-1 and TRBJ1-6; D is uncertain. Germline V lookup: CDR1 DFQATT, CDR2 SNEGSKA (reference sequence). The V end lost 6 bases, the J end lost 13 bases, and 25 bases lay between the germline ends. The CDR3 totals 15 residues. The CDR3 DNA follows: TGCAGTGCCACACCCCAGGAGGGCCCCCGGCTTCCCCTCCACTTT. As protein: CSATPQEGPRLPLHF.

The chain has TRBV7-9 and TRBJ2-7; the D gene is possibly TRBD2 (5 bases). With 5 bases removed from V and 4 bases from J, the gap between germline ends came to 18 bases. CDR1 and CDR2 (germline): SEHNR, FQNEAQ (reference sequence). The CDR3 has 15 residues. CDR3 bases: TGTGCCAGCAGCCGACGGACGGGAAATCTTTACGAGCAGTACTTC. This translates into CASSRRTGNLYEQYF.

In its sample, this clonotype was seen a few times. CDR3 coding DNA: TGCGCCAGCAGCGACCGGCTAGCGGGCACAGATACGCAGTATTTT. Protein product: CASSDRLAGTDTQYF. The chain is built from TRBV4-3 and TRBJ2-3, with 7 bases matching TRBD2. The germline V gene encodes CDR1 LGHNA and CDR2 YSLEER. V trimming: 5 bases; J trimming: 1 base; junction bases outside the gene matches: 6. CDR3 length: 15 amino acids.

This clonotype was observed a few times. This chain uses TRBV28 with TRBJ2-1; 14 bases fit TRBD2. CDR1 MDHEN and CDR2 SYDVKM come from the germline V gene. V dropped 5 bases and J dropped 6; count of bases not matched to a gene: 9. The CDR3 totals 17 residues. The DNA for the CDR3 is TGTGCCAGCAGTCCCTCTTCCGGGACTAGCGGGGGCAATGAGCAGTTCTTC. Residues: CASSPSSGTSGGNEQFF.

This chain connects TRBV14 to TRBJ2-5, with D possibly TRBD2 on 7 matching bases. CDR3 size: 14 residues. The ends were cut back, 0 bases at V and 10 bases at J, with 15 bases in the middle. Looked up from germline, CDR1 is SGHDN and CDR2 is FVKESK. CDR3 residues: CASSQDLGGPDQYF. DNA of the CDR3: TGTGCCAGCAGCCAAGATCTCGGGGGGCCCGACCAGTACTTC.

A remark on this clonotype: This may arise from a read error, as a much more abundant clone is one base away. V gene TRBV30 combines with J gene TRBJ1-3; D remains ambiguous. This CDR3 has 15 amino acids. Germline V gene data show CDR1 as GTSNPN and CDR2 as SVGIG (reference sequence). V dropped 1 base and J dropped 3 bases, with 13 bases sitting between them. The CDR3 nucleotides read TGTGCCTGGAGTGATGCAGGCAACTATGGAAACACCATATATTTT. Translating it yields CAWSDAGNYGNTIYF.

The CDR3 sequence is CATSSAEGTHQPQHF. CDR3 coding DNA: TGTGCCACGAGTAGCGCGGAGGGGACGCATCAGCCCCAGCATTTT. J is TRBJ1-5 and V is TRBV24-1; D may be TRBD1 (5 bases). Trimming cost V 10 bases and J 5 bases, with 20 bases left between them. From germline, CDR1 is KGHDR and CDR2 SFDVKD. The CDR3 contains 15 residues.